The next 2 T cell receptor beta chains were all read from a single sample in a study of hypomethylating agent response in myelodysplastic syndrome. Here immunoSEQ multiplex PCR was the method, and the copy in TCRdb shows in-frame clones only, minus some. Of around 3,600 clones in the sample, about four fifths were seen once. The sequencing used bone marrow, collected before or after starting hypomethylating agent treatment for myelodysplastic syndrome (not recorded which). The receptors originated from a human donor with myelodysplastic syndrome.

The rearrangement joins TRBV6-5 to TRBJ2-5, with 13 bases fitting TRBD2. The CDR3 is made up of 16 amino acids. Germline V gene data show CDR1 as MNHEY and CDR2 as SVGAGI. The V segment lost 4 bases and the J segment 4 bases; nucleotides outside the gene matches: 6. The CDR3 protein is CASSSPGLAGIETQYF. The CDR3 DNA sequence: TGTGCCAGCAGTTCCCCGGGACTAGCGGGAATAGAGACCCAGTACTTC.

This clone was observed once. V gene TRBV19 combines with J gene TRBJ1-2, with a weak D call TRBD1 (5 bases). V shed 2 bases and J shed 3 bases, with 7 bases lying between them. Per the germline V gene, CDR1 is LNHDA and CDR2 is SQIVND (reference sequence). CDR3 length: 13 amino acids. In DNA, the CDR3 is TGTGCCAGTAGTATAACCAGGGACTATGGCTACACCTTC. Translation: CASSITRDYGYTF.